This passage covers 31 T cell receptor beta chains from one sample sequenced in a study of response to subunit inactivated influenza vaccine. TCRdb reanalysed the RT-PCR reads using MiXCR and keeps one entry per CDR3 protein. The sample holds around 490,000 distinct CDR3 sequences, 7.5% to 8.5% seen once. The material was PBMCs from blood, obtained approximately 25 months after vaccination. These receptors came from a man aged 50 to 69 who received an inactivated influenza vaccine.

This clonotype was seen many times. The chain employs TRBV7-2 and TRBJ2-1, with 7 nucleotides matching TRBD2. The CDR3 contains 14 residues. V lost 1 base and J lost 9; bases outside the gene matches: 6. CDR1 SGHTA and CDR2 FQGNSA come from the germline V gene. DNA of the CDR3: TGTGCCAGCAGCTTAGTACTAGCGAAGGGTGAGCAGTTCTTC. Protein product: CASSLVLAKGEQFF.

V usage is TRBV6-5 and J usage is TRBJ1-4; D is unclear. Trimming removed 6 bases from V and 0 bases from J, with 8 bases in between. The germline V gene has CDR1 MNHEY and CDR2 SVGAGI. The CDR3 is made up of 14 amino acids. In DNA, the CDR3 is TGTGCCAGCAGGTTACGTGCAACTAATGAAAAACTGTTTTTT. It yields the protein CASRLRATNEKLFF.

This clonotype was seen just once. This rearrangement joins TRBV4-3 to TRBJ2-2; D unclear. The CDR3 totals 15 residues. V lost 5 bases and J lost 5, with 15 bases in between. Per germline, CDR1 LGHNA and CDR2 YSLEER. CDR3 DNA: TGCGCCAGCAGCATTCGACATTCCGGGACCGGGGAGCTGTTTTTT. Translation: CASSIRHSGTGELFF.

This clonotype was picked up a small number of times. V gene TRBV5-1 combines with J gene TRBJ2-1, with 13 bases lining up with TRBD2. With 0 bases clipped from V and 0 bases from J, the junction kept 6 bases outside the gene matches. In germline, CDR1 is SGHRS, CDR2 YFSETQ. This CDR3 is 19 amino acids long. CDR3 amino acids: CASSLALLAGGSSYNEQFF. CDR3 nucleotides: TGCGCCAGCAGCTTGGCCTTACTAGCGGGAGGGTCCTCCTACAATGAGCAGTTCTTC.

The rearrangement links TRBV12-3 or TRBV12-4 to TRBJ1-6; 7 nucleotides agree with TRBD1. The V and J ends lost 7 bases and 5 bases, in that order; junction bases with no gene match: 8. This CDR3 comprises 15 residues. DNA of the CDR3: TGTGCCAGCACTCCCGCCGGGACAGATAATTCACCCCTCCACTTT. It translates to CASTPAGTDNSPLHF.

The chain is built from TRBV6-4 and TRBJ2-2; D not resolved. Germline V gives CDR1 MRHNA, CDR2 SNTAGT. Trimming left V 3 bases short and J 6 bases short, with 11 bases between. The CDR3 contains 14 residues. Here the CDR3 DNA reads TGTGCCAGCAGTGAGAGCAGTACCCCCGGGGAGCTGTTTTTT. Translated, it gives CASSESSTPGELFF.

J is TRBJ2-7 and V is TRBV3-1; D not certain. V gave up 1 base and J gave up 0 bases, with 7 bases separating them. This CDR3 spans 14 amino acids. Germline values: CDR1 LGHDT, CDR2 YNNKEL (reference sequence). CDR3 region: CASSQGADSYEQYF. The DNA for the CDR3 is TGTGCCAGCAGCCAAGGGGCTGACTCCTACGAGCAGTACTTC.

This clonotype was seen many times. The CDR3: CASSSSQGYGETQYF. The CDR3 coding sequence is TGTGCCAGCAGCTCCAGCCAGGGGTACGGAGAGACCCAGTACTTC. The chain combines TRBV7-9 with TRBJ2-5, with D tentatively TRBD1 (6 bases). The germline V and J ends were trimmed by 4 bases and 4 bases, with 16 bases remaining between them. CDR3 length: 15 residues. The germline V gene has CDR1 SEHNR and CDR2 FQNEAQ (reference sequence).

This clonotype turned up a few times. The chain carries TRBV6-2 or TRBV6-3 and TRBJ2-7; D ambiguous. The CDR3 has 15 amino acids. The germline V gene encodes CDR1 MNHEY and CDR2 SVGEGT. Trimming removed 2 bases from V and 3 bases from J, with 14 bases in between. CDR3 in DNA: TGTGCCAGCAGTTACACCGGCGCGGACGACTACGAGCAGTACTTC. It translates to CASSYTGADDYEQYF.

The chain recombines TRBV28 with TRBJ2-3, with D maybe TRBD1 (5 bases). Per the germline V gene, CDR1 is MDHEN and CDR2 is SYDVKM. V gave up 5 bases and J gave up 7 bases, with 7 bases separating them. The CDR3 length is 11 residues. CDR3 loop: CASSRGNTQYF. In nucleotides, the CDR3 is TGTGCCAGCAGTAGGGGCAATACGCAGTATTTT.

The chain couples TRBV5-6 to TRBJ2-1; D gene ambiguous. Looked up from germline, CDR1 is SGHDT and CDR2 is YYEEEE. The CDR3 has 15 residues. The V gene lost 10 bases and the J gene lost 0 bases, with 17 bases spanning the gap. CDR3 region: CAAGGPQSSYNEQFF. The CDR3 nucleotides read TGTGCCGCTGGCGGTCCTCAGAGCTCCTACAATGAGCAGTTCTTC.

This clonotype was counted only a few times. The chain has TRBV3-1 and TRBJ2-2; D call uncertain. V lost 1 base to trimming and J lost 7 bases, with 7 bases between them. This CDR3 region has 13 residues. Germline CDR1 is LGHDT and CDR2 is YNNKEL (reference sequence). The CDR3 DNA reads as TGTGCCAGCAGCCAAGGCGGAAACGGGGAGCTGTTTTTT. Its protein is CASSQGGNGELFF.

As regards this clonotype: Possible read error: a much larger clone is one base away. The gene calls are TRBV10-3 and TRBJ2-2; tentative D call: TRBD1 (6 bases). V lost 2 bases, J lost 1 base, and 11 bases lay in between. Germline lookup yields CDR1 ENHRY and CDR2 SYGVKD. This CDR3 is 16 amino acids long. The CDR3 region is CAISEDRDMNTGELFF. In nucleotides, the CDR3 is TGTGCCATCAGTGAGGATAGGGACATGAACACCGGGGAGCTGTTTTTT.

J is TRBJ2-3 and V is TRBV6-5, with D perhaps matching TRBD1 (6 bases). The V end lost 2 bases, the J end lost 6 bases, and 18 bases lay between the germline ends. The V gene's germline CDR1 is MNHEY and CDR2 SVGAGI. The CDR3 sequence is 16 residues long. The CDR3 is CASSYRFGTLDDTQYF. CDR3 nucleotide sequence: TGTGCCAGCAGTTACCGTTTCGGGACACTTGACGATACGCAGTATTTT.

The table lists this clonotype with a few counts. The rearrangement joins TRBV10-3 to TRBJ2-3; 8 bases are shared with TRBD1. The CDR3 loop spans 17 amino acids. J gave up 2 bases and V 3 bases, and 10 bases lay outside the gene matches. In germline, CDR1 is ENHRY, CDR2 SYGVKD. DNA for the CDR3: TGTGCCATCAGTGACCGCACAGGGGGGCTTCCCACAGATACGCAGTATTTT. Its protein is CAISDRTGGLPTDTQYF.

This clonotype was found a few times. The CDR3 region has the DNA TGCAGCGTTTACAGGGCTGGGGCCAACGTCCTGACTTTC. Protein product: CSVYRAGANVLTF. The V gene is TRBV29-1, the J gene TRBJ2-6, with D possibly matching TRBD1 (6 bases). V shed 5 bases and J shed 2 bases, with 7 bases lying between them. This CDR3 is built from 13 residues. The germline CDR1 and CDR2 sequences are SQVTM and ANQGSEA. The full variable domain, completed using reference TRBV29-1 and TRBJ2-6, is SAVISQKPSRDICQRGTSLTIQCQVDSQVTMMFWYRQQPGQSLTLIATANQGSEATYESGFVIDKFPISRPNLTFSTLTVSNMSPEDSSIYLCSVYRAGANVLTFGAGSRLTVL.

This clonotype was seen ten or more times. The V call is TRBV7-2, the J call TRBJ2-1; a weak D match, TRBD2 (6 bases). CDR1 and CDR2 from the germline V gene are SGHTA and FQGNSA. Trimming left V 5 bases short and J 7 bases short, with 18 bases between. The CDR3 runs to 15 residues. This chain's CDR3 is CASSTGLPGGNEQFF. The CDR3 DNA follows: TGTGCCAGCAGCACGGGACTCCCAGGCGGGAATGAGCAGTTCTTC.

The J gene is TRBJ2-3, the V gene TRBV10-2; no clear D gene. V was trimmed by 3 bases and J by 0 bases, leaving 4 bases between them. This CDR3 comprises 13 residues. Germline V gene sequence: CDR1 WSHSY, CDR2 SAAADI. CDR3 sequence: CASSDMSTDTQYF. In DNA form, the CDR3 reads TGCGCCAGCAGTGATATGAGCACAGATACGCAGTATTTT.

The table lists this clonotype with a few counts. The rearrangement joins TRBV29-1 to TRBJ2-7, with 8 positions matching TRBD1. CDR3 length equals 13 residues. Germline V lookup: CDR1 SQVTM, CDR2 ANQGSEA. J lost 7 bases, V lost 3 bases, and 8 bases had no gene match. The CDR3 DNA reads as TGCAGCGTTGACAGCCAGGGGGCAGGTGAGCAGTACTTC. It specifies CSVDSQGAGEQYF.

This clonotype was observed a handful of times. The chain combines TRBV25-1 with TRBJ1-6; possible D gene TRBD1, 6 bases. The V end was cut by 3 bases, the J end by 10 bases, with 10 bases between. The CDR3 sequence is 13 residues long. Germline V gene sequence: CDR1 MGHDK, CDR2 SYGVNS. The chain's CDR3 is CASSDRGGSPLHF. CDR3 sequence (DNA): TGTGCCAGCAGTGACAGGGGAGGGTCACCCCTCCACTTT.

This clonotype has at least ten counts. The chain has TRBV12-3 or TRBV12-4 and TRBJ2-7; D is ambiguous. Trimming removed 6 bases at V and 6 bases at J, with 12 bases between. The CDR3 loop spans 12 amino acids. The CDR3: CASSRRPVEQYF. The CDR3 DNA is TGTGCCAGCAGCCGTAGGCCTGTCGAGCAGTACTTC.

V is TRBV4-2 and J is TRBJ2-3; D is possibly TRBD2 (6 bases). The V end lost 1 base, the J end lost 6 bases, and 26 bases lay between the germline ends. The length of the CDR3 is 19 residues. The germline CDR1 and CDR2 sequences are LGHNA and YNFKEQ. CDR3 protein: CASSQAGAHHITVGDTQYF. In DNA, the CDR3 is TGTGCCAGCAGCCAAGCGGGAGCCCACCACATAACAGTTGGGGATACGCAGTATTTT.

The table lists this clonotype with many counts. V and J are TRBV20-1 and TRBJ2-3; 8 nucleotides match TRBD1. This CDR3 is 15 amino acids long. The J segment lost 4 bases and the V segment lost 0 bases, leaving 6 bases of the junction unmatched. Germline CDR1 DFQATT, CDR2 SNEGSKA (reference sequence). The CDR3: CSARDGQGRADTQYF. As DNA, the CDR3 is TGCAGTGCTAGAGACGGACAGGGTAGGGCAGATACGCAGTATTTT.

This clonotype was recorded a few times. The CDR3 protein is CSASRRLAGYPLYNEQFF. The DNA for the CDR3 is TGCAGTGCTAGCCGGCGGCTAGCGGGCTACCCTCTATACAATGAGCAGTTCTTC. The V call is TRBV20-1, the J call TRBJ2-1; 8 nucleotides align to TRBD2. The CDR3 is made up of 18 amino acids. J gave up 4 bases and V 3 bases, and 17 bases lay outside the gene matches. Per the germline V gene, CDR1 is DFQATT and CDR2 is SNEGSKA (reference sequence).

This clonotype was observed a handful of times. The CDR3 is CASSPAAKGYEQYF. CDR3 nucleotides: TGTGCCAGCAGCCCCGCGGCCAAAGGGTACGAGCAGTACTTC. The chain uses TRBV7-2 and TRBJ2-7; D ambiguous. Germline assignment: CDR1 SGHTA and CDR2 FQGNSA. CDR3 size: 14 residues. Trimming removed 5 bases from V and 4 bases from J, with 15 bases in between.

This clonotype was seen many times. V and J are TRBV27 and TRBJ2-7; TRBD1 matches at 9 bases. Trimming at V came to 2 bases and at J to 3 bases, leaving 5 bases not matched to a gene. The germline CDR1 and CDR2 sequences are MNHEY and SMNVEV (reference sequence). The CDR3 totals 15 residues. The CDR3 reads CASSLPGQGIYEQYF. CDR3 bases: TGTGCCAGCAGTTTACCGGGACAGGGTATCTACGAGCAGTACTTC.

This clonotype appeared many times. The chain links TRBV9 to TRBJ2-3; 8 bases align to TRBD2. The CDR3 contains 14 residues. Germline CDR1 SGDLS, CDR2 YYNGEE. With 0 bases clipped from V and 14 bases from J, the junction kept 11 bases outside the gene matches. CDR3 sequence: CASSVALAGGALYF. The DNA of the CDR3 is TGTGCCAGCAGCGTAGCGTTGGCGGGGGGCGCCTTGTATTTT.

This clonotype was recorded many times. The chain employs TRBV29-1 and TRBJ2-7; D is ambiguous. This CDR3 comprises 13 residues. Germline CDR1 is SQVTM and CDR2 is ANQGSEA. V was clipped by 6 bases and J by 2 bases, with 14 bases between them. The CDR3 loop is CSVKPTAAYEQYF. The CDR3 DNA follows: TGCAGCGTGAAACCGACGGCAGCCTACGAGCAGTACTTC.

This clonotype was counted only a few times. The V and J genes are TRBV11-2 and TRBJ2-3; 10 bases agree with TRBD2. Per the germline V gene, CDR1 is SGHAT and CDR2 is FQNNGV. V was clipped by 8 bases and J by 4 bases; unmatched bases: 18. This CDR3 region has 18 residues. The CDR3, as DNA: TGTGCCAGCGCGGGGGTAGCGGGAGGATTGGGTTTCGCAGATACGCAGTATTTT. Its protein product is CASAGVAGGLGFADTQYF. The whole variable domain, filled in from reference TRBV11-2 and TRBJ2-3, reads EAGVAQSPRYKIIEKRQSVAFWCNPISGHATLYWYQQILGQGPKLLIQFQNNGVVDDSQLPKDRFSAERLKGVDSTLKIQPAKLEDSAVYLCASAGVAGGLGFADTQYFGPGTRLTVL.

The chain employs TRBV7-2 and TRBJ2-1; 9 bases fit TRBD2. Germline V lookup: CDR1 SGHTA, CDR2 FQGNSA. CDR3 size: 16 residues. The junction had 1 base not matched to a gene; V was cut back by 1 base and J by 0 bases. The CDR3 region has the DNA TGTGCCAGCAGCTTAGATAGCGGGAGCTCCTACAATGAGCAGTTCTTC. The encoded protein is CASSLDSGSSYNEQFF.

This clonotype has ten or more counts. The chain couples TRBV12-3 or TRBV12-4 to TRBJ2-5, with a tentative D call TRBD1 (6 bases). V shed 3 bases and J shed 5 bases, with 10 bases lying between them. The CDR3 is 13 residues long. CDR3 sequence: CASSFRGAETQYF. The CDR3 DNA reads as TGTGCCAGCAGTTTCAGGGGCGCGGAGACCCAGTACTTC.